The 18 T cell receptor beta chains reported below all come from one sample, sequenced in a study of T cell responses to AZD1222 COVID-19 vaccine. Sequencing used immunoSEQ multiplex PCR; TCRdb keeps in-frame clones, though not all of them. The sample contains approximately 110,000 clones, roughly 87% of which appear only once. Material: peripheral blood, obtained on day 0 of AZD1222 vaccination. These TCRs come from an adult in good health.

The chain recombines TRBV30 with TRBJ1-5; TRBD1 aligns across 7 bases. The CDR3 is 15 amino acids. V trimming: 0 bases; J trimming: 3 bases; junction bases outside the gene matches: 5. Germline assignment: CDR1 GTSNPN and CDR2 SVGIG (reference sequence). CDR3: CAWSVRDSLNQPQHF. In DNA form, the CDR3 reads TGTGCCTGGAGTGTACGGGACAGCCTCAATCAGCCCCAGCATTTT.

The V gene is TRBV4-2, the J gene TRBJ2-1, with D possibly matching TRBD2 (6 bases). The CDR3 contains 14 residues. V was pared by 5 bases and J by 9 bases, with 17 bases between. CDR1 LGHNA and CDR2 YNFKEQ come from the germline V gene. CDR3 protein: CASSWGEKEGEQFF. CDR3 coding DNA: TGTGCCAGCAGCTGGGGGGAGAAGGAGGGTGAGCAGTTCTTC.

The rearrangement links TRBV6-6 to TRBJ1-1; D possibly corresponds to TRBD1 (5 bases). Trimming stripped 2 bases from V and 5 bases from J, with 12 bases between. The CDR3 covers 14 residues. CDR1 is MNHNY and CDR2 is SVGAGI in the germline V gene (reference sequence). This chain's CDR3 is CASSYVGQGTEAFF. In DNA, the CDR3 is TGTGCCAGCAGTTACGTAGGGCAGGGTACTGAAGCTTTCTTT.

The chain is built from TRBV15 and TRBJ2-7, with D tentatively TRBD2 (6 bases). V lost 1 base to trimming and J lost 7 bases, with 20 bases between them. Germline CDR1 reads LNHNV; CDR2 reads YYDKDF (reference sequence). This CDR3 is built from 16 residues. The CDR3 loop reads CATSRAKVGTYGEQYF. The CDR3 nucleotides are TGTGCCACCAGCAGAGCAAAAGTCGGGACTTATGGGGAGCAGTACTTC.

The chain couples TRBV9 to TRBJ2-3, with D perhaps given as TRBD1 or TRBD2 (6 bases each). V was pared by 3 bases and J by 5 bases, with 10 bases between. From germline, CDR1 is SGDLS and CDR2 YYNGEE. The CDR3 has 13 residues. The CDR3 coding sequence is TGTGCCAGCAGCGGGGGGGCCGTAGATACGCAGTATTTT. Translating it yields CASSGGAVDTQYF.

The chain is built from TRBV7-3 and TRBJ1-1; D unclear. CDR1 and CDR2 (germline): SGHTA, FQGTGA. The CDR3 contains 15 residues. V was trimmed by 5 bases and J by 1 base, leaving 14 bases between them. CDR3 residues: CASSPDGQRNTEAFF. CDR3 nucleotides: TGTGCCAGCAGCCCGGACGGCCAGAGGAACACTGAAGCTTTCTTT.

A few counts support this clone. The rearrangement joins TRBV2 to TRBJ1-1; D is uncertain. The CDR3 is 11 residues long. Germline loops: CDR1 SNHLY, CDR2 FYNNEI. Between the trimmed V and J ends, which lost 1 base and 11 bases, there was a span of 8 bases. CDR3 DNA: TGTGCCAGCAGTGAAGGGGCGGTTGCTTTCTTT. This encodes CASSEGAVAFF.

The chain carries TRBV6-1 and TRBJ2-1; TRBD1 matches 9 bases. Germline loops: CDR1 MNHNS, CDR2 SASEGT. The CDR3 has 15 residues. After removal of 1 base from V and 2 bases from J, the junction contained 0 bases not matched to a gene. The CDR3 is CASSEGTGAYNEQFF. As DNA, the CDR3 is TGTGCCAGCAGTGAAGGGACAGGGGCCTACAATGAGCAGTTCTTC.

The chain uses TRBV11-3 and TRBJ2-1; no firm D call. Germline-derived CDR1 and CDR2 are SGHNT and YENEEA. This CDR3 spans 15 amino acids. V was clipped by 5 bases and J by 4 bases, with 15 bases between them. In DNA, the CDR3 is TGTGCCAGCAGCCGAACTCTGACTCAGTACAATGAGCAGTTCTTC. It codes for CASSRTLTQYNEQFF. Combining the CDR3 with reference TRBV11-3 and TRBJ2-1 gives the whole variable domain EAGVVQSPRYKIIEKKQPVAFWCNPISGHNTLYWYLQNLGQGPELLIRYENEEAVDDSQLPKDRFSAERLKGVDSTLKIQPAELGDSAVYLCASSRTLTQYNEQFFGPGTRLTVL.

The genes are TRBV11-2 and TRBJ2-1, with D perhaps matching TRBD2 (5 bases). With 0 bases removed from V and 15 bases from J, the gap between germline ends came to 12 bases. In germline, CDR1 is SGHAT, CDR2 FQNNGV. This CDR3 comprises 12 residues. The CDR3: CASSLDPTGMFF. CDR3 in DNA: TGTGCCAGCAGCTTAGATCCGACGGGGATGTTCTTC.

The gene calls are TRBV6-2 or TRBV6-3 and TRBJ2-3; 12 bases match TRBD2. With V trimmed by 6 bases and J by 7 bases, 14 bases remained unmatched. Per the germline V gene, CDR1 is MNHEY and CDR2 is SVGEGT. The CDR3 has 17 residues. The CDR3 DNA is TGTGCCAGCAGCCGGACTATGACTAGCGGGAGAGGTAATACGCAGTATTTT. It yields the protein CASSRTMTSGRGNTQYF.

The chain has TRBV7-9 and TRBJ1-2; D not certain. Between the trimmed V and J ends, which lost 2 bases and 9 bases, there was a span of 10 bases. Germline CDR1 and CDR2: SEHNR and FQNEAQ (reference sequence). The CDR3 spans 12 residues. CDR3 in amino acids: CASSLSDRRYTF. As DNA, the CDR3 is TGTGCCAGCAGCTTAAGCGACCGGCGCTACACCTTC.

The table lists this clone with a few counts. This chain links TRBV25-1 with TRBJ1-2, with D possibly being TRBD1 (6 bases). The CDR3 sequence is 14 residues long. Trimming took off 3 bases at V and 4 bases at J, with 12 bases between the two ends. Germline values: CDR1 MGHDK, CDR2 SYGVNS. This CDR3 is CASSDEGESYGYTF. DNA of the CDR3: TGTGCCAGCAGTGACGAGGGGGAGAGCTATGGCTACACCTTC.

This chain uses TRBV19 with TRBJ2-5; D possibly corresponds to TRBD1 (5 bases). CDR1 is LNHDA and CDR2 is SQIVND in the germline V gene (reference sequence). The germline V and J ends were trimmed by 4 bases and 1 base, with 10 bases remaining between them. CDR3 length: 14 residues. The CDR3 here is CASSRGQIQETQYF. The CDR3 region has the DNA TGTGCCAGTAGTAGAGGACAAATCCAAGAGACCCAGTACTTC.

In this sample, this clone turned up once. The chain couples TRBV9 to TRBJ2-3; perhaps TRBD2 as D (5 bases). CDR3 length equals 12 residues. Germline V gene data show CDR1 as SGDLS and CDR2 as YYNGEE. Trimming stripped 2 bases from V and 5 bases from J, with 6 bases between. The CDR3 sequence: CASSVRGDTQYF. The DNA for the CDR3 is TGTGCCAGCAGCGTCCGGGGAGATACGCAGTATTTT.

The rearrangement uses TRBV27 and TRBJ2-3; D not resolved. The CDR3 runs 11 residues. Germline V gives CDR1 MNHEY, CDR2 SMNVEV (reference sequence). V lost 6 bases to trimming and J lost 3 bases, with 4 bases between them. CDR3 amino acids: CASRWTDTQYF. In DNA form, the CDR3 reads TGTGCCAGCAGATGGACAGATACGCAGTATTTT.

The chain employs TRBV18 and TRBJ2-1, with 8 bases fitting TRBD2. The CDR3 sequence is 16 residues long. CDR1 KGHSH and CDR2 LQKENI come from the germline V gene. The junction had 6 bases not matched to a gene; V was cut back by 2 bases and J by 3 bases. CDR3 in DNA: TGTGCCAGCTCACCAAAGAGCGGGAGTCTCTACAATGAGCAGTTCTTC. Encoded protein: CASSPKSGSLYNEQFF.

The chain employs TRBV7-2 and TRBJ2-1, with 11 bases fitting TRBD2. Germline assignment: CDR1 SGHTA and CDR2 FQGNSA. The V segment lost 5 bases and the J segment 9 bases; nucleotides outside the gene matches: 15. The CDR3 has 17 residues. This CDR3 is CASSRGLAGPKDFEQFF. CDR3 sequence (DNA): TGTGCCAGCAGCAGAGGACTAGCGGGTCCAAAGGACTTTGAGCAGTTCTTC. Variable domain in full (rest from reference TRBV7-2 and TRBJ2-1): GAGVSQSPSNKVTEKGKDVELRCDPISGHTALYWYRQSLGQGLEFLIYFQGNSAPDKSGLPSDRFSAERTGGSVSTLTIQRTQQEDSAVYLCASSRGLAGPKDFEQFFGPGTRLTVL.